This T cell receptor (beta chain) was documented in a study of early T cells in non-severe SARS-CoV-2 infection. Across the study: Whole-blood bulk RNA, unsorted, was sequenced, and chains were unpaired.

V was clipped by 6 bases and J by 12 bases; unmatched bases: 7. This CDR3 region has 13 residues. This clonotype appeared a few times. TCRdb re-analysed the 5' RACE reads in MiXCR, keeping a single row per CDR3 protein. Seen here are tens of thousands of distinct CDR3 sequences, roughly 10% observed once, and the top ten hold 8% to 9%. This TCR was recovered from an adult who was a healthcare worker with PCR-confirmed SARS-CoV-2 infection or an uninfected control (not recorded which). The sample consisted of whole blood. V is TRBV12-3 or TRBV12-4 and J is TRBJ2-1; 11 positions agree with TRBD2. CDR3: CASSVTSGTGQFF. As DNA, the CDR3 is TGTGCCAGCAGCGTGACTAGCGGGACTGGGCAGTTCTTC.